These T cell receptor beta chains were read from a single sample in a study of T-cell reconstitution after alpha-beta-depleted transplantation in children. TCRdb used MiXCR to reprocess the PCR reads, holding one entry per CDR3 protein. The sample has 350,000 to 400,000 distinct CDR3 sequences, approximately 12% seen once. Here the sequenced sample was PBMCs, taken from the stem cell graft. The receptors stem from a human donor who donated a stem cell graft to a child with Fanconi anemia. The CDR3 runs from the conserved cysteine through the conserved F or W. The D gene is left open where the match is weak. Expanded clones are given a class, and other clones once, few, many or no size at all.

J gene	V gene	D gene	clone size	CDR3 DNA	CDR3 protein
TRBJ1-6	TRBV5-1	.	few	TGCGCCAGCAGCCTTGATGCGGCAAGAAATTCACCCCTCCACTTT	CASSLDAARNSPLHF
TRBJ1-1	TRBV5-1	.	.	TGCGCCAGCAGCTTCCAGGCCCAGGTTTCTTCGTACACTGAAGCTTTCTTT	CASSFQAQVSSYTEAFF
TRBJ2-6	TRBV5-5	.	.	TGTGCCAGCAGCTTGGGCCACTCTGGGGCCAACGTCCTGACTTTC	CASSLGHSGANVLTF
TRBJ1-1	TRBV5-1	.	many	TGCGCCAGCAGCTTGGATGGAGGCGGCACTGAAGCTTTCTTT	CASSLDGGGTEAFF
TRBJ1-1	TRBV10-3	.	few	TGTGCCATCAGTGAGTTGGAGACGATGAACACTGAAGCTTTCTTT	CAISELETMNTEAFF
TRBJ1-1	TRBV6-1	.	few	TGTGCCAGCAGTCAACTACCCCCTGGGCTTTACAAAACCTCCAACACTGAAGCTTTCTTT	CASSQLPPGLYKTSNTEAFF
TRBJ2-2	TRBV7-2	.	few	TGTGCCAGCCTAAAGCTCCTCAACACCGGGGAGCTGTTTTTT	CASLKLLNTGELFF
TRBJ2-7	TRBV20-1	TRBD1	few	TGCAGTGCTAGAGGGACAGGGGGCTACGAGCAGTACTTC	CSARGTGGYEQYF
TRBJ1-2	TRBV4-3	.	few	TGCGCCAGCAGCCAAGGCCTTACCGGGACGCCTCTCGAGGGCTACACCTTC	CASSQGLTGTPLEGYTF
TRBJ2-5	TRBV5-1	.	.	TGCGCCAGCGCCCGACAGAGACAAGAGACCCAGTACTTC	CASARQRQETQYF
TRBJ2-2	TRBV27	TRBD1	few	TGTGCCAGCAGTCATAGGGGGACAGGGGCGAACACCGGGGAGCTGTTTTTT	CASSHRGTGANTGELFF
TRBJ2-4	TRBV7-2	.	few	TGTGCCAGCAGCCTGCCCCTGGGAAACAAAAACATTCAGTACTTC	CASSLPLGNKNIQYF
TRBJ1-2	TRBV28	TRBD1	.	TGTGCCAGCAGTTTTTTGAGGACAGGAGGCTACACCTTC	CASSFLRTGGYTF
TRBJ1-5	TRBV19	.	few	TGTGCGAGCTGGGAAACAGGAGGTAATCAGCCCCAGCATTTT	CASWETGGNQPQHF
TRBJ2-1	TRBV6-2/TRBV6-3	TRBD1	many	TGTGCCAGCAGTTCAACCGGGACAGGTTCCGATGAGCAGTTCTTC	CASSSTGTGSDEQFF
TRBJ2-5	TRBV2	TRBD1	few	TGTGCCAGCAACAGGGGACAGCAAGAGACCCAGTACTTC	CASNRGQQETQYF
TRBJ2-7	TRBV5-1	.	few	TGCGCCAGCAGCTTGGGGCAGGGGGGACGCGAGCAGTACTTC	CASSLGQGGREQYF
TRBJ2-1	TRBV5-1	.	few	TGCGCCAGCAGGCCGCTACAGGGCGATGAGCAGTTCTTC	CASRPLQGDEQFF
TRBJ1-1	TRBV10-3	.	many	TGTGCCATCAGTGAGCCCGACCTCTACACTGAAGCTTTCTTT	CAISEPDLYTEAFF
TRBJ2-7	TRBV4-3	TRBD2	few	TGCGCCAGCAGCCAAGATGTGCGGGGGAACCGCTACGAGCAGTACTTC	CASSQDVRGNRYEQYF
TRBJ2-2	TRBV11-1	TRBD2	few	TGTGCCAGCAGTTCCACGGGCGCGGGGGGCCTCTACACCGGGGAGCTGTTTTTT	CASSSTGAGGLYTGELFF
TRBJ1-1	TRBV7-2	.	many	TGTGCCAGCACCTCGAGAGATGTGAACACTGAAGCTTTCTTT	CASTSRDVNTEAFF
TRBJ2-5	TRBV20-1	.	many	TGCAGTGCTAGTATTGACTTGAGGACCCAGTACTTC	CSASIDLRTQYF
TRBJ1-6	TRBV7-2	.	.	TGTGCCAGCAGCTTAGGTGGGGGAAATGTTTCACCCCTCCACTTT	CASSLGGGNVSPLHF
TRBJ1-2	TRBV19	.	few	TGTGCCAGTAGTGCGGGACCCTTC	CASSAGPF
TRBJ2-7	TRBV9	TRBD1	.	TGTGCCAGCAGCGCGGAACAGGGGTTCACCTCCTACGAGCAGTACTTC	CASSAEQGFTSYEQYF
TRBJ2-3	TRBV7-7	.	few	TGTGCTAGCAGCCCTGGTCGTTCGGGCACAGATACGCAGTATTTT	CASSPGRSGTDTQYF
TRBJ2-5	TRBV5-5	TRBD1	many	TGTGCCAGCAGCAAGACAGGGATCCAAGAGACCCAGTACTTC	CASSKTGIQETQYF
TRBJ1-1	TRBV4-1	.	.	TGCGCCAGCAGCCAAGGCGGGTTGGGGAACACTGAAGCTTTCTTT	CASSQGGLGNTEAFF
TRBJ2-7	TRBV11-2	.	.	TGTGCCAGCAGCTCCCGGGCCACGACGTCCTACGAGCAGTACTTC	CASSSRATTSYEQYF
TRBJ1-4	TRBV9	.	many	TGTGCCAGCAGCGTAGCGGGGGCAACTAATGAAAAACTGTTTTTT	CASSVAGATNEKLFF
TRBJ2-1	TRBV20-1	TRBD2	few	TGCAGTGCTAGGAGTAGCGGGGGCCCAAATGAGCAGTTCTTC	CSARSSGGPNEQFF
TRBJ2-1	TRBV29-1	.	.	TGCAGCGTTGACTGGAAAGCCAATGAGCAGTTCTTC	CSVDWKANEQFF
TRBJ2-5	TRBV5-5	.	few	TGTGCCAGCAGCTTGCGGACAGGACCGGAGGGAACCCAGTACTTC	CASSLRTGPEGTQYF
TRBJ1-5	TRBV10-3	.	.	TGTGCCATCAGTGAAGTACAGGGCAATCAGCCCCAGCATTTT	CAISEVQGNQPQHF
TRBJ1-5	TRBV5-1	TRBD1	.	TGCGCCAGCAGCTTGGGCACCGGGACAGACCCGAATCAGCCCCAGCATTTT	CASSLGTGTDPNQPQHF
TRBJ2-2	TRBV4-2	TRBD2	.	TGTGCCAGCAGCCGAGGCGAGCTAGCGGGGCTCCACACCGGGGAGCTGTTTTTT	CASSRGELAGLHTGELFF